The rows below give T cell receptor beta chains drawn from one sample of a study of cytotoxic CD8 clonotypes in ibrutinib-treated CLL. Using immunoSEQ multiplex PCR, the repertoire was profiled, and TCRdb retains in-frame clones only, with some absent. Altogether approximately 320,000 clones are present, roughly 70% being singletons, with the ten largest covering 5% to 6.5%. This specimen consisted of PBMCs, obtained after 36 months of ibrutinib treatment. The receptors shown here come from a human donor with chronic lymphocytic leukemia. CDR3s include the opening cysteine and the closing phenylalanine or tryptophan. D genes are given only for firm matches. Size is omitted from some rows. Given values are once, few, many or a class for expanded clones.

clone_size	v_call	j_call	d_call	cdr3_nt	cdr3_aa
many	TRBV4-2	TRBJ2-7	TRBD2	TGTGCCAGCAGCCAAGGGACTAGCGGGGGCTCCTACGAGCAGTACTTC	CASSQGTSGGSYEQYF
NA	TRBV11-2	TRBJ2-5	TRBD2	TGTGCCAGCAGCCCACGCCGTGGAGCGGGGGTACAAGAGACCCAGTACTTC	CASSPRRGAGVQETQYF
NA	TRBV28	TRBJ2-5	NA	TGTGCCAGCAGTTTTCACACAGGGACGCAAGAGACCCAGTACTTC	CASSFHTGTQETQYF
few	TRBV25-1	TRBJ2-3	NA	TGTGCCAGCCGAGAAGGGACGCAGTATTTT	CASREGTQYF
NA	TRBV2	TRBJ2-1	NA	TGTGCCAGCAAGGAGACGTACTTCGATGAGCAGTTCTTC	CASKETYFDEQFF
NA	TRBV30	TRBJ2-7	TRBD2	TGTGCCTGGATCAACCAAGCGGGAGGGCGAGACGAGCAGTACTTC	CAWINQAGGRDEQYF
NA	TRBV9	TRBJ2-5	TRBD2	TGTGCCAGCAGCGTAGGGACTAGCGCAGAGACCCAGTACTTC	CASSVGTSAETQYF
NA	TRBV12-5	TRBJ2-2	NA	TGTGCTAGTGGTTTGAACTCGGGTAAGGGGACCGGGGAGCTGTTTTTT	CASGLNSGKGTGELFF
NA	TRBV5-1	TRBJ2-3	NA	TGCGCCAGCAGACCCACAGGCACAGATACGCAGTATTTT	CASRPTGTDTQYF
NA	TRBV11-2	TRBJ2-7	NA	TGTGCCAGCAGCTTAGATCTACCGGTCAGTCTGAAGTACGAGCAGTACTTC	CASSLDLPVSLKYEQYF
NA	TRBV11-1	TRBJ1-2	TRBD1	TGTGCCAGCAGCTCAGGACAGGGTTATGGCTACACCTTC	CASSSGQGYGYTF
few	TRBV10-3	TRBJ1-5	NA	TGTGCCATCAGTGGTATTAGAAGTGAGCAGCCCCAGCATTTT	CAISGIRSEQPQHF
NA	TRBV9	TRBJ2-7	TRBD1	TGTGCCAGCAGCATACATTCCGGGACAGGGGGGAGAGAGCAGTACTTC	CASSIHSGTGGREQYF
NA	TRBV5-5	TRBJ2-1	NA	TGTGCCAGCAGCTTTAGGAATGAGCAGTTCTTC	CASSFRNEQFF
NA	TRBV6-6	TRBJ2-3	TRBD1	TGTGCCAGCAGCAGCACGGGACAGCCAGATACGCAGTATTTT	CASSSTGQPDTQYF
NA	TRBV4-1	TRBJ1-4	NA	TGCGCCAGCAGCCAGGGGATTGCAACTAATGAAAAACTGTTTTTT	CASSQGIATNEKLFF
NA	TRBV18	TRBJ2-4	NA	TGTGCCAGCTCACCACCACAGCAAGCCAAAAACATTCAGTACTTC	CASSPPQQAKNIQYF
NA	TRBV5-1	TRBJ2-1	TRBD1	TGCGCCAGCAGCCCACGAACAGGGGGTGAGCAGTTCTTC	CASSPRTGGEQFF
NA	TRBV28	TRBJ2-7	TRBD2	TGTGCCAGCAGTCTAGCGGGAGCCAGTTTCGAGCAGTACTTC	CASSLAGASFEQYF
NA	TRBV28	TRBJ2-3	NA	TGTGCCAGCAGTTTATTCGGAGGGTTGGGAGATACGCAGTATTTT	CASSLFGGLGDTQYF
NA	TRBV9	TRBJ2-3	TRBD2	TGTGCCAGCAGCGTTCTAGCGGGGAGACACACAGATACGCAGTATTTT	CASSVLAGRHTDTQYF
few	TRBV4-3	TRBJ2-1	NA	TGCGCCAGCAGCCGAGGGAATGAGCAGTTCTTC	CASSRGNEQFF
few	TRBV7-3	TRBJ2-3	TRBD1	TGTGCCAGCAGTTCGGACAGGACCAGCACAGATACGCAGTATTTT	CASSSDRTSTDTQYF
few	TRBV10-1	TRBJ2-7	TRBD1	TGCGCCAGCAGTTACGGGGGGACAGGGCCCTACGAGCAGTACTTC	CASSYGGTGPYEQYF
NA	TRBV19	TRBJ2-7	NA	TGTGCCAGTAGCTTGTCAGGGTGGGAGGCCTACGAGCAGTACTTC	CASSLSGWEAYEQYF
NA	TRBV15	TRBJ2-7	TRBD1	TGTGCCACCAGCCCTGCACAGGGGGCTGCCTACGAGCAGTACTTC	CATSPAQGAAYEQYF
NA	TRBV19	TRBJ1-2	NA	TGTGCCAGTAGTATGGGTCCCGCCCCCAACTATGGCTACACCTTC	CASSMGPAPNYGYTF
NA	TRBV5-1	TRBJ1-6	TRBD1	TGCGCCAGCAGCTTATACCCCCGGGACAGGGGCAATCATTCACCCCTCCACTTT	CASSLYPRDRGNHSPLHF
few	TRBV5-1	TRBJ1-2	NA	TGCGCCAGCAGCCTGGAGGGCCTCCCTCCATCCGGCTACACCTTC	CASSLEGLPPSGYTF
NA	TRBV5-1	TRBJ2-1	TRBD2	TGCGCCAGCAGCTTGTCCGTTAGCGGGTTCTCCTACAATGAGCAGTTCTTC	CASSLSVSGFSYNEQFF
NA	TRBV4-1	TRBJ2-7	TRBD2	TGCGCCAGCAGCCAAAGTCCTTTATTACTAGCGGGAGGAGGCGTGTACTTC	CASSQSPLLLAGGGVYF
NA	TRBV9	TRBJ1-6	NA	TGTGCCAGCAGCAAACGAGGGGGGAGCTCCTATAATTCACCCCTCCACTTT	CASSKRGGSSYNSPLHF
NA	TRBV19	TRBJ1-2	NA	TGTGCCAGTAGTATAGTCAGGGGTAACTATGGCTACACCTTC	CASSIVRGNYGYTF
NA	TRBV13	TRBJ2-1	NA	TGTGCCAGCAGCTTAGATCTTTGGGATGAGCAGTTCTTC	CASSLDLWDEQFF
NA	TRBV2	TRBJ2-7	NA	TGTGCCAGCAGACAGGAGGGATACGAGCAGTACTTC	CASRQEGYEQYF
once	TRBV4-1	TRBJ2-5	TRBD2	TGCGCCAGCATAAGCGGGGGGGTACAAGAGACCCAGTACTTC	CASISGGVQETQYF
few	TRBV19	TRBJ2-7	TRBD1	TGTGCCAGTAGTATCGCTACGGGGACAGCGACGAGGCACGAGCAGTACTTC	CASSIATGTATRHEQYF
few	TRBV5-6	TRBJ1-1	NA	TGTGCCAGCAGCTTGGGGGCCCTGAACACTGAAGCTTTCTTT	CASSLGALNTEAFF
NA	TRBV7-3	TRBJ1-2	NA	TGTGCCAGCAGCGTGGACAGCCAAAGGGGTGGCTACACCTTC	CASSVDSQRGGYTF
NA	TRBV2	TRBJ1-4	NA	TGTGCCAGCAGTGAGGTCGAAAAACTGTTTTTT	CASSEVEKLFF
NA	TRBV6-5	TRBJ2-1	TRBD2	TGTGCCAGCAGCCACCTTAGCGGGGGGGTCAATGAGCAGTTCTTC	CASSHLSGGVNEQFF
NA	TRBV6-5	TRBJ2-5	NA	TGTGCCAGCAGCCCCAGGACGGTTGGCGAGACCCAGTACTTC	CASSPRTVGETQYF
few	TRBV14	TRBJ1-1	NA	TGTGCCAGCAGTCTAATACAGGGTTTGAACACTGAAGCTTTCTTT	CASSLIQGLNTEAFF
NA	TRBV5-1	TRBJ2-1	TRBD2	TGCGCCAGCAGCTTGCGCCGGACTAGCGGCTACAATGAGCAGTTCTTC	CASSLRRTSGYNEQFF
NA	TRBV6-5	TRBJ2-7	TRBD1	TGTGCCAGCAGTACCGGGACAGGGGTTCTCTACGAGCAGTACTTC	CASSTGTGVLYEQYF
NA	TRBV29-1	TRBJ1-2	NA	TGCAGCGTTGAACAAAATCCCTTCAGCGGGGGCGATGGCTACACCTTC	CSVEQNPFSGGDGYTF
few	TRBV6-1	TRBJ1-6	NA	TGTGCCAGCAGCGATCCCTCTTCAAATTCACCCCTCCACTTT	CASSDPSSNSPLHF
few	TRBV7-9	TRBJ1-5	NA	TGTGCCAGCAGCCCCCCAGAGGCGGGAACCAATCAGCCCCAGCATTTT	CASSPPEAGTNQPQHF
NA	TRBV2	TRBJ2-3	TRBD2	TGTGCCAGCAGTGGGGGAGGACTAGCGGCCACAGATACGCAGTATTTT	CASSGGGLAATDTQYF
NA	TRBV19	TRBJ2-7	TRBD1	TGTGCCAGTAGCTCCGGGACAGGGGTGTACGAGCAGTACTTC	CASSSGTGVYEQYF
NA	TRBV7-2	TRBJ1-2	TRBD1	TGTGCCAGCAGCTCCCGGTGGGGGACAGGGGAGGATTCTAACTATGGCTACACCTTC	CASSSRWGTGEDSNYGYTF
NA	TRBV19	TRBJ2-7	TRBD2	TGTGCCAGTAGTTTCGGACTAGCAGGGGAGCAGTACTTC	CASSFGLAGEQYF
NA	TRBV7-9	TRBJ2-7	NA	TGTGCCAGCACCGGGGGAGGAAGGTCCTACGAGCAGTACTTC	CASTGGGRSYEQYF
few	TRBV2	TRBJ2-5	NA	TGTGCCAGCGGATTAGGGGAGACCCAGTACTTC	CASGLGETQYF